A single sample gave rise to the 10 T cell receptor beta chains below, sequenced in a study of blood T cell repertoires in COVID-19. The table came from immunoSEQ multiplex PCR; TCRdb's copy has only in-frame clones and leaves some out. Among under 80,000 clones listed, 60% to 80% were seen once. Sequenced: peripheral blood. These receptors came from a human donor in a cohort sampled during active COVID-19.

This sequence joins TRBV29-1 and TRBJ2-3; 8 bases are a match to TRBD1. This CDR3 comprises 15 residues. Germline V gene sequence: CDR1 SQVTM, CDR2 ANQGSEA. V gave up 5 bases and J gave up 1 base; unmatched junction bases: 8. The CDR3 nucleotides read TGCAGCGTTCTACAGGGGGGCAGGGGCACAGATACGCAGTATTTT. This encodes CSVLQGGRGTDTQYF.

The rearrangement links TRBV1 to TRBJ2-3; TRBD2, the table's D call, lacks a check against the DNA. TRBV1 is termed a pseudogene. CDR3 length: 15 residues. For the CDR3, the DNA is TGCACCAGCGACCCGACTAGCGGGGGCACAGATACGCAGTATTTT. Translated, it gives CTSDPTSGGTDTQYF.

The rearrangement joins TRBV29-1 to TRBJ2-3; D perhaps matches TRBD2 (6 bases). Germline V CDR1 and CDR2: SQVTM, ANQGSEA. There are 13 residues in the CDR3. Trimming took 4 bases from V and 3 from J, leaving 11 bases between them. This CDR3 reads CSVGGGGTDTQYF. CDR3 bases: TGCAGCGTTGGAGGCGGAGGGACAGATACGCAGTATTTT.

The gene calls are TRBV6-5 and TRBJ1-1, with D maybe TRBD1 (6 bases). Trimming removed 5 bases from V and 1 base from J, with 14 bases in between. Germline CDR1 reads MNHEY; CDR2 reads SVGAGI. This CDR3 contains 15 residues. The CDR3 DNA reads TGTGCCAGCAGTCCCCAGGCAGGGGCGAACACTGAAGCTTTCTTT. This encodes CASSPQAGANTEAFF.

V is TRBV5-1 and J is TRBJ1-1, with D possibly matching TRBD1 (5 bases). Trimming left V 0 bases short and J 7 bases short, with 16 bases between. The CDR3 runs 15 residues. CDR1 SGHRS and CDR2 YFSETQ come from the germline V gene. CDR3 in DNA: TGCGCCAGCAGCTTGGTCGCGGGGGGAAAGGATGAAGCTTTCTTT. Amino acid sequence: CASSLVAGGKDEAFF.

The V gene is TRBV18, the J gene TRBJ1-5; no reliable D call. This CDR3 comprises 13 residues. CDR1 and CDR2 from the germline V gene are KGHSH and LQKENI. V lost 5 bases and J lost 3, with 8 bases in between. CDR3 coding DNA: TGTGCCAGCTCAGGGCAGGACAATCAGCCCCAGCATTTT. This encodes CASSGQDNQPQHF. Drawing the rest from reference TRBV18 and TRBJ1-5, the complete variable domain is NAGVMQNPRHLVRRRGQEARLRCSPMKGHSHVYWYRQLPEEGLKFMVYLQKENIIDESGMPKERFSAEFPKEGPSILRIQQVVRGDSAAYFCASSGQDNQPQHFGDGTRLSIL.

This clone was picked up a small number of times. The chain joins TRBV27 to TRBJ2-7; 8 bases agree with TRBD2. Trimming removed 6 bases from V and 12 bases from J; junction bases left unmatched: 16. This CDR3 region has 14 residues. Germline V CDR1 and CDR2: MNHEY, SMNVEV (reference sequence). The CDR3 DNA follows: TGTGCCAGCAGAGCCCGTCGGCTAGCGGGCCCTTTGTACGTC. Protein: CASRARRLAGPLYV.

The CDR3 spells CASTPGGGRDTQYF. Here the CDR3 DNA reads TGTGCCAGCACCCCCGGGGGGGGGCGGGATACGCAGTATTTT. V gene TRBV6-6 combines with J gene TRBJ2-3, with 8 bases that match TRBD2. Losses at the gene ends were 7 bases for V and 6 bases for J; bases not matched to a gene: 9. This CDR3 is built from 14 residues. Germline CDR1 and CDR2: MNHNY and SVGAGI (reference sequence).

This sequence joins TRBV6-5 and TRBJ2-3; D possibly corresponds to TRBD2 (6 bases). There are 15 residues in the CDR3. V was trimmed by 4 bases and J by 0 bases, leaving 11 bases between them. Germline V gives CDR1 MNHEY, CDR2 SVGAGI. CDR3 DNA: TGTGCCAGCAGTTCGGGCGGGGCTAGCACAGATACGCAGTATTTT. Its translation is CASSSGGASTDTQYF.

The chain recombines TRBV3-1 (or the pseudogene TRBV3-2) with TRBJ2-7; D possibly corresponds to TRBD1 (6 bases). Trimming pared 4 bases from V and 8 bases from J, leaving 21 bases between. This CDR3 contains 15 residues. In germline, CDR1 is LGHDT, CDR2 YNNKEL (reference sequence). The CDR3 DNA reads as TGTGCCAGCAGCCGAAATACAGGGCCCGGTTTGCAGCAGTACTTC. Amino acid sequence: CASSRNTGPGLQQYF.